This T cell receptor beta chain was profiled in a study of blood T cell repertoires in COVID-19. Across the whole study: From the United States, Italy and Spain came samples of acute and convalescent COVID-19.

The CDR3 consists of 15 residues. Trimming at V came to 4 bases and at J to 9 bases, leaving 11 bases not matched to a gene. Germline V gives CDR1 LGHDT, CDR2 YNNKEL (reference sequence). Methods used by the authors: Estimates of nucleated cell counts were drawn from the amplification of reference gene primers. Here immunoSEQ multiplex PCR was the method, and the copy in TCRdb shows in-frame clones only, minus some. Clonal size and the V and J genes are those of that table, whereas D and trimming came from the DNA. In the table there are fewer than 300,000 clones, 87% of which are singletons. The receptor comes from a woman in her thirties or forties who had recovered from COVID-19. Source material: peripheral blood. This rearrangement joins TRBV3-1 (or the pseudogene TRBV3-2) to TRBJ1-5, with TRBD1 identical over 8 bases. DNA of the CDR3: TGTGCCAGCAGCCTCGGGGCAGGGGGCTTGCGGCCCCAGCATTTT. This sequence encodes CASSLGAGGLRPQHF.